These 31 T cell receptor beta chains were all obtained from the same sample, sequenced in a study of blood T cells in healthy people across ages. Through a sample-barcoded 5' primer and a J-beta primer mix, a second PCR was run for about 6 to 12 cycles. TCRdb re-analysed the 5' RACE reads in MiXCR, keeping a single row per CDR3 protein. The sample records 1,300,000 or so distinct CDR3 sequences, approximately 59% being singletons. The material sequenced was blood. All receptors derive from a man aged 18 to 30 in good health.

A note on this clonotype: A much larger clone lies one base from this, so it may be a read error. This chain joins TRBV6-5 and TRBJ1-1, with D perhaps TRBD1 (5 bases). V was cut by 2 bases and J by 12 bases, with 28 bases left in between. The germline CDR1 and CDR2 sequences are MNHEY and SVGAGI. The CDR3 runs 17 residues. CDR3 coding DNA: TGTGCCAGCAGTTACACGGGGGGATATGAAATCAGCGAAGTCCCTTTCTTT. The encoded protein is CASSYTGGYEISEVPFF.

V usage is TRBV5-1 and J usage is TRBJ2-3; D not resolved. This CDR3 comprises 14 residues. V was pared by 3 bases and J by 2 bases, with 10 bases between. Germline CDR1 is SGHRS and CDR2 is YFSETQ. The CDR3 spells CASSSYDHTDTQYF. In DNA, the CDR3 is TGCGCCAGCAGCTCGTACGACCACACAGATACGCAGTATTTT.

J is TRBJ2-5 and V is TRBV12-3 or TRBV12-4, with 7 nucleotides matching TRBD1. V trimming: 5 bases; J trimming: 2 bases; junction bases outside the gene matches: 17. CDR3 length: 18 amino acids. CDR3 protein: CASSPPEGYGTEQETQYF. The CDR3 DNA reads as TGTGCCAGCAGTCCTCCCGAGGGTTACGGGACAGAGCAAGAGACCCAGTACTTC.

The chain joins TRBV4-2 to TRBJ2-1; 8 bases agree with TRBD2. V dropped 10 bases and J dropped 0; count of bases not matched to a gene: 5. The germline V gene encodes CDR1 LGHNA and CDR2 YNFKEQ. This CDR3 is 14 amino acids long. The CDR3 sequence is CATGGTSSYNEQFF. The DNA of the CDR3 is TGTGCCACCGGGGGGACTAGCTCCTACAATGAGCAGTTCTTC.

The chain has TRBV5-6 and TRBJ1-6, with TRBD1 identical over 9 bases. The germline V gene encodes CDR1 SGHDT and CDR2 YYEEEE. Losses at the gene ends were 0 bases for V and 9 bases for J; bases not matched to a gene: 13. This CDR3 spans 18 amino acids. The CDR3 loop reads CASSLDLSHRGQSSPLHF. CDR3 nucleotide sequence: TGTGCCAGCAGCTTGGACCTTTCACACAGGGGGCAAAGTTCACCCCTCCACTTT.

The rearrangement uses TRBV12-3 or TRBV12-4 and TRBJ1-1; D call uncertain. CDR3 size: 14 residues. Trimming took 6 bases from V and 5 from J, leaving 16 bases between them. The DNA for the CDR3 is TGTGCCAGCAGCCCGAGTGAAGGGAGAACTGAAGCTTTCTTT. Protein product: CASSPSEGRTEAFF.

The rearrangement uses TRBV10-3 and TRBJ1-2; D not certain. The CDR3 sequence is 12 residues long. The germline V gene encodes CDR1 ENHRY and CDR2 SYGVKD. Trimming stripped 7 bases from V and 1 base from J, with 7 bases between. CDR3 loop: CAITSDNYGYTF. CDR3 in DNA: TGTGCCATCACATCCGATAACTATGGCTACACCTTC.

The chain combines TRBV20-1 with TRBJ2-1; 9 nucleotides agree with TRBD2. The CDR3 is 15 residues long. V lost 4 bases to trimming and J lost 0 bases; unmatched junction nucleotides: 4. Germline V gene lookup returns CDR1 DFQATT and CDR2 SNEGSKA (reference sequence). In DNA, the CDR3 is TGCAGTGCTAAGACTAGCGGTAGCTCCTACAATGAGCAGTTCTTC. Its protein product is CSAKTSGSSYNEQFF.

This chain links TRBV18 with TRBJ2-3; D remains unclear. Germline values: CDR1 KGHSH, CDR2 LQKENI. Trimming stripped 3 bases from V and 2 bases from J, with 9 bases between. The CDR3 has 14 residues. CDR3 sequence: CASSPPTTTDTQYF. CDR3 nucleotides: TGTGCCAGCTCACCCCCCACCACCACAGATACGCAGTATTTT.

A note on this clonotype: Its ends do not fully match the called genes, so a read error is possible. The chain joins TRBV29-1 to TRBJ1-2; possible D gene TRBD1, 5 bases. This CDR3 region has 14 residues. CDR1 and CDR2 (germline): SQVTM, ANQGSEA. The CDR3 protein is CSVEEWVRVYGYTF. DNA for the CDR3: TGCAGCGTTGAAGAGTGGGTCAGGGTCTATGGCTACACGTTC.

V is TRBV20-1 and J is TRBJ2-4; D may match TRBD1 or TRBD2 (5 bases each). Trimming stripped 7 bases from V and 6 bases from J, with 22 bases between. The CDR3 totals 15 residues. Germline CDR1 is DFQATT and CDR2 is SNEGSKA (reference sequence). The CDR3 is CSVPLPGQAGNIQYF. DNA for the CDR3: TGCAGTGTTCCACTCCCGGGGCAGGCAGGAAACATTCAGTACTTC.

Worth noting for this clonotype: A junction end diverges from the germline sequence, so it may reflect a read error. This chain connects TRBV7-2 to TRBJ1-2; D unresolved. The CDR3 runs to 13 residues. CDR1 SGHTA and CDR2 FQGNSA come from the germline V gene. This CDR3 reads CASSLDTYYGYTF. Here the CDR3 DNA reads TGTGCCAGCAGTTTAGACACCTACTATGGCTACACCTTC.

V gene TRBV12-3 or TRBV12-4 combines with J gene TRBJ2-1, with 9 bases matching TRBD2. The CDR3 contains 14 residues. V dropped 3 bases and J dropped 12; count of bases not matched to a gene: 9. This chain's CDR3 is CASSLGLASDGQFF. The CDR3 bases are TGTGCCAGCAGTTTGGGACTAGCTTCCGATGGGCAGTTCTTC.

The J gene is TRBJ2-1, the V gene TRBV9; perhaps TRBD1 as D (7 bases). V was pared by 2 bases and J by 4 bases, with 13 bases between. The germline gives CDR1 SGDLS, CDR2 YYNGEE. The CDR3 is 15 amino acids. The CDR3 DNA is TGTGCCAGCAGCGTTGGAGGGGGCAAATACAATGAGCAGTTCTTC. Residues: CASSVGGGKYNEQFF.

This chain joins TRBV4-3 and TRBJ2-5; D unclear. The CDR3 has 15 residues. Trimming pared 0 bases from V and 3 bases from J, leaving 11 bases between. The germline V gene has CDR1 LGHNA and CDR2 YSLEER. The CDR3 loop reads CASSQENPGEETQYF. The DNA of the CDR3 is TGCGCCAGCAGCCAAGAAAATCCCGGCGAAGAGACCCAGTACTTC.

This clonotype has only one observation. The V and J genes are TRBV20-1 and TRBJ2-4; D might be TRBD1 (5 bases). Trimming stripped 2 bases from V and 8 bases from J, with 10 bases between. CDR3 length equals 12 residues. Germline CDR1 is DFQATT and CDR2 is SNEGSKA (reference sequence). The CDR3 protein is CSARFRVDIQYF. Written as DNA, the CDR3 is TGCAGTGCTAGATTCAGGGTTGACATTCAGTACTTC.

This clonotype was counted between two and nine times. The chain links TRBV12-3 or TRBV12-4 to TRBJ2-4; D might be TRBD1 or TRBD2, each matching 5 bases. The germline V and J ends were trimmed by 1 base and 0 bases, with 19 bases remaining between them. CDR3 length: 19 residues. CDR3 amino acids: CASSLVGRESPLAKNIQYF. DNA of the CDR3: TGTGCCAGCAGTTTAGTGGGCAGGGAGAGCCCCTTAGCCAAAAACATTCAGTACTTC.

The chain carries TRBV6-2 or TRBV6-3 and TRBJ2-1; 11 nucleotides line up with TRBD2. The CDR3 is made up of 15 amino acids. Germline CDR1 is MNHEY and CDR2 is SVGEGT. V shed 5 bases and J 6 bases; nucleotides not matched to a gene: 6. The CDR3 nucleotides are TGTGCCAGCAGTCTCCGAGGACTAGCGGGCAATGAGCAGTTCTTC. Its protein product is CASSLRGLAGNEQFF.

The CDR3, as DNA: TGTGCCAGCAGCCTAAGACTAGCGGGAGGGCCAGTGGATACGCAGTATTTT. Translating it yields CASSLRLAGGPVDTQYF. V usage is TRBV3-1 and J usage is TRBJ2-3, with 14 bases fitting TRBD2. Germline CDR1 and CDR2: LGHDT and YNNKEL (reference sequence). Germline trimming cut 4 bases from V and 6 bases from J; bases unmatched to any gene: 9. This CDR3 has 17 amino acids.

This clonotype was detected only a few times. This rearrangement joins TRBV12-3 or TRBV12-4 to TRBJ2-3, with D perhaps TRBD2 (5 bases). The CDR3 totals 14 residues. Between the trimmed V and J ends, which lost 6 bases and 4 bases, there was a span of 14 bases. The CDR3 DNA reads TGTGCCAGCAGACCAATCCTCGGGGCAGATACGCAGTATTTT. This sequence encodes CASRPILGADTQYF.

The chain carries TRBV9 and TRBJ2-1, with a possible D match to TRBD1 (6 bases). The V end lost 4 bases, the J end lost 6 bases, and 14 bases lay between the germline ends. Germline CDR1 is SGDLS and CDR2 is YYNGEE. The CDR3 runs 14 residues. In DNA, the CDR3 is TGTGCCAGCAGCCCACGGACAGACGGCAATGAGCAGTTCTTC. Protein: CASSPRTDGNEQFF. The full variable domain, rest sourced from reference TRBV9 and TRBJ2-1, is DSGVTQTPKHLITATGQRVTLRCSPRSGDLSVYWYQQSLDQGLQFLIQYYNGEERAKGNILERFSAQQFPDLHSELNLSSLELGDSALYFCASSPRTDGNEQFFGPGTRLTVL.

The genes are TRBV14 and TRBJ2-1; D may be TRBD1 (6 bases). Germline CDR1 is SGHDN and CDR2 is FVKESK. The CDR3 runs 16 residues. V dropped 1 base and J dropped 4 bases, with 14 bases sitting between them. This CDR3 is CASSQGAGVTYNEQFF. In DNA form, the CDR3 reads TGTGCCAGCAGCCAAGGGGCAGGGGTTACTTACAATGAGCAGTTCTTC.

The chain recombines TRBV30 with TRBJ1-2; the D is unclear. Germline loops: CDR1 GTSNPN, CDR2 SVGIG (reference sequence). The CDR3 is made up of 12 amino acids. With 4 bases removed from V and 4 bases from J, the gap between germline ends came to 10 bases. The CDR3 nucleotides read TGTGCCTGGACCAGTTGGCTCTATGGCTACACCTTC. Translating it yields CAWTSWLYGYTF.

The chain has TRBV13 and TRBJ2-5; 9 bases are a match to TRBD2. CDR1 PRHDT and CDR2 FYEKMQ come from the germline V gene (reference sequence). This CDR3 has 15 residues. Trimming took 8 bases from V and 3 from J; bases not matched to a gene: 10. CDR3 in DNA: TGTGCCAGCGCCTATGTCCTAGCGGGGAAAGAGACCCAGTACTTC. Residues: CASAYVLAGKETQYF.

This chain connects TRBV12-3 or TRBV12-4 to TRBJ1-1; D is unresolved. The CDR3 spans 11 residues. DNA for the CDR3: TGTGCTGAGACCCTGAACACTGAAGCTTTCTTT. Translated: CAETLNTEAFF.

This clonotype has ten or more counts. This sequence joins TRBV6-1 and TRBJ2-7; 7 bases line up with TRBD1. The V gene end was trimmed by 6 bases and the J gene end by 1 base; junction bases not matched to a gene: 3. This CDR3 is 13 amino acids long. Germline lookup yields CDR1 MNHNS and CDR2 SASEGT. CDR3 protein: CASSNRGSYEQYF. In DNA form, the CDR3 reads TGTGCCAGCAGCAACAGGGGTTCCTACGAGCAGTACTTC.

A few counts support this clonotype. The chain couples TRBV14 to TRBJ2-7; no firm D call. The length of the CDR3 is 13 residues. The V gene lost 3 bases and the J gene lost 4 bases, with 10 bases spanning the gap. From germline, CDR1 is SGHDN and CDR2 FVKESK. The CDR3: CASSHLTVYEQYF. CDR3 DNA sequence: TGTGCCAGCAGCCACCTGACGGTGTACGAGCAGTACTTC.

This clonotype was seen once. The CDR3 region has the DNA TGTGCCAGCGAAAGTCGACAGGGGGCTAATGAAAAACTGTTTTTT. Its translation is CASESRQGANEKLFF. The rearrangement uses TRBV6-6 and TRBJ1-4, with 9 positions matching TRBD1. Per germline, CDR1 MNHNY and CDR2 SVGAGI (reference sequence). Unmatched junction bases numbered 7, after V lost 8 bases and J lost 3 bases. The CDR3 length is 15 residues.

This clonotype occurred a few times. This sequence joins TRBV4-3 and TRBJ2-7, with 8 nucleotides matching TRBD2. Trimming at V came to 3 bases and at J to 1 base, leaving 8 bases not matched to a gene. Germline V gene data show CDR1 as LGHNA and CDR2 as YSLEER. CDR3 length: 16 residues. CDR3 nucleotides: TGCGCCAGCAGCCAGGAGGGAGTAGCGGGGTCCTACGAGCAGTACTTC. Protein product: CASSQEGVAGSYEQYF.

The chain has TRBV27 and TRBJ2-3, with 11 bases matching TRBD2. This CDR3 is built from 16 residues. Germline loops: CDR1 MNHEY, CDR2 SMNVEV (reference sequence). Unmatched junction bases numbered 2, after V lost 2 bases and J lost 1 base. CDR3 in DNA: TGTGCCAGCAGTTTACTGACTAGCGGGGGCACAGATACGCAGTATTTT. Translated, it gives CASSLLTSGGTDTQYF.

This clonotype was counted between two and nine times. The CDR3 loop is CASSLSGPINSPLHF. The CDR3 coding sequence is TGTGCCAGCAGTTTGTCGGGACCGATTAATTCACCCCTCCACTTT. The chain uses TRBV28 and TRBJ1-6; D might be TRBD1 (5 bases). Germline V gene data show CDR1 as MDHEN and CDR2 as SYDVKM. V was clipped by 3 bases and J by 6 bases, with 12 bases between them. The CDR3 has 15 amino acids.